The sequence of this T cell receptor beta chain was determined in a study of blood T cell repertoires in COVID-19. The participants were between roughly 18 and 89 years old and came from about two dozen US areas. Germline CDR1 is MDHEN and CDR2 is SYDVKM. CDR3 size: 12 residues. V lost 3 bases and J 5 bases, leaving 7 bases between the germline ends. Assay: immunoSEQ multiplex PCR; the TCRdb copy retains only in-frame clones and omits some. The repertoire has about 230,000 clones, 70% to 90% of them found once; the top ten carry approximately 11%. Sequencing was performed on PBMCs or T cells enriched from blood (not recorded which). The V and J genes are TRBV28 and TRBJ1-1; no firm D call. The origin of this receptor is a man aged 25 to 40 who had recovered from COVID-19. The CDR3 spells CASSFRRTEAFF. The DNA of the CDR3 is TGTGCCAGCAGTTTTAGGCGGACTGAAGCTTTCTTT.